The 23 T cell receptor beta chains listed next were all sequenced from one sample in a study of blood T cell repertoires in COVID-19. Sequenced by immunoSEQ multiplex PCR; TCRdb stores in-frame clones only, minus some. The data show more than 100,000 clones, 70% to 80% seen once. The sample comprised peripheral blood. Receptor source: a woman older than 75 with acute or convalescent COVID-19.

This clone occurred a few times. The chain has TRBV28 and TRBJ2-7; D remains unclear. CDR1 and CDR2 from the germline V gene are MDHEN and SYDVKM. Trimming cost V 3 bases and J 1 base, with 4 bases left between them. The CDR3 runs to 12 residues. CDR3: CASSFLSYEQYF. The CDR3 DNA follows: TGTGCCAGCAGTTTTCTATCCTACGAGCAGTACTTC.

The CDR3 region has the DNA TGTGCCAGCAGCCGACAGCAAAGCACAGATACGCAGTATTTT. This sequence encodes CASSRQQSTDTQYF. V is TRBV7-9 and J is TRBJ2-3, with D perhaps matching TRBD1 (5 bases). The CDR3 extends over 14 amino acids. With 5 bases removed from V and 0 bases from J, the gap between germline ends came to 9 bases. Germline assignment: CDR1 SEHNR and CDR2 FQNEAQ (reference sequence). The whole variable domain, remainder taken from reference TRBV7-9 and TRBJ2-3, is DTGVSQNPRHKITKRGQNVTFRCDPISEHNRLYWYRQTLGQGPEFLTYFQNEAQLEKSRLLSDRFSAERPKGSFSTLEIQRTEQGDSAMYLCASSRQQSTDTQYFGPGTRLTVL.

The chain's CDR3 is CATSEIFGGELFF. As DNA, the CDR3 is TGTGCCACCAGTGAAATATTCGGGGGGGAGCTGTTTTTT. The V and J genes are TRBV24-1 and TRBJ2-2; D ambiguous. CDR1 is KGHDR, CDR2 SFDVKD, per germline. This CDR3 has 13 residues. Between the trimmed V and J ends, which lost 4 bases and 8 bases, there was a span of 10 bases.

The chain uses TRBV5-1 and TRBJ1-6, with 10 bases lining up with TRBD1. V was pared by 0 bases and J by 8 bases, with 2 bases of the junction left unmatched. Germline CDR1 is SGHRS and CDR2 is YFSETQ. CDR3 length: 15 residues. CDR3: CASSLEGQGHSPLHF. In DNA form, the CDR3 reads TGCGCCAGCAGCTTGGAGGGACAGGGGCATTCACCCCTCCACTTT.

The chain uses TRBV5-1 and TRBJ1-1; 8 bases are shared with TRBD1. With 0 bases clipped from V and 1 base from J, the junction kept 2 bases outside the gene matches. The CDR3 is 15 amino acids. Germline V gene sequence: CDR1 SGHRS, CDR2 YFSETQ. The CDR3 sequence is CASSLGTGPNTEAFF. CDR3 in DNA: TGCGCCAGCAGCTTGGGGACAGGGCCGAACACTGAAGCTTTCTTT.

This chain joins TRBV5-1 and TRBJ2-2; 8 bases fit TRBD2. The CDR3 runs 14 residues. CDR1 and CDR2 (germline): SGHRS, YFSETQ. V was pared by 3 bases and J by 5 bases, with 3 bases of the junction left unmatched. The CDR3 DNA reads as TGCGCCAGCAGCTCTATAGCGGGAACCGGGGAGCTGTTTTTT. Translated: CASSSIAGTGELFF.

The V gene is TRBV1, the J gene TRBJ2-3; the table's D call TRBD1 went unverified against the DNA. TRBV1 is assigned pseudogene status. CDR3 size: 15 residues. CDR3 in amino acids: CTSSQERQSTDTQYF. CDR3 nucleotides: TGCACCAGCAGCCAAGAAAGACAGAGCACAGATACGCAGTATTTT.

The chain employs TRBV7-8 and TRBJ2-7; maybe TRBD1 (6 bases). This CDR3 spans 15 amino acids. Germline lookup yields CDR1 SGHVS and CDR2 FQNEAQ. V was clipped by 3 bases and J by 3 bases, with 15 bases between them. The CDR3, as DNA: TGTGCCAGCAGCTTGAACACAGGGACAAGCTACGAGCAGTACTTC. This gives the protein CASSLNTGTSYEQYF. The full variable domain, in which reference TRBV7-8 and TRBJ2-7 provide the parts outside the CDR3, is GAGVSQSPRYKVAKRGQDVALRCDPISGHVSLFWYQQALGQGPEFLTYFQNEAQLDKSGLPSDRFFAERPEGSVSTLKIQRTQQEDSAVYLCASSLNTGTSYEQYFGPGTRLTVT.

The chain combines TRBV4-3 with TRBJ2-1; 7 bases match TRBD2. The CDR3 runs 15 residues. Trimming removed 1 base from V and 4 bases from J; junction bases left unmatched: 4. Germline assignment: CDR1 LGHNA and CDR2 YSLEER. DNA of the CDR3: TGCGCCAGCAGCCAAGTCGGGGGGACTTACAATGAGCAGTTCTTC. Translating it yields CASSQVGGTYNEQFF.

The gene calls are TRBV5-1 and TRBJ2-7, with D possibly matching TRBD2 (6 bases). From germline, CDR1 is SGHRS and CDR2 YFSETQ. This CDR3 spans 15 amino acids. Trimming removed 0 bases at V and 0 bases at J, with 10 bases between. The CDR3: CASSLERAISYEQYF. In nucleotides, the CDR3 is TGCGCCAGCAGCTTGGAGCGGGCTATCTCCTACGAGCAGTACTTC.

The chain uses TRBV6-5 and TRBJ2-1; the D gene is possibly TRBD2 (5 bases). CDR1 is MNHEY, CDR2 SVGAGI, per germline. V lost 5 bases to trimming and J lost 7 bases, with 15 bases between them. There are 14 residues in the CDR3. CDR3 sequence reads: CASSPELVSNEQFF. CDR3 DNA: TGTGCCAGCAGTCCCGAACTAGTGTCGAATGAGCAGTTCTTC.

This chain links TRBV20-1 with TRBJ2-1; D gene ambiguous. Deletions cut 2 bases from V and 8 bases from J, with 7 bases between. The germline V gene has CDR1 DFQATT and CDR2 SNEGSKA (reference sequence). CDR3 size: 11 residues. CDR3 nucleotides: TGCAGTGCTAGACCCCGGGATGAGCAGTTCTTC. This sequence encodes CSARPRDEQFF.

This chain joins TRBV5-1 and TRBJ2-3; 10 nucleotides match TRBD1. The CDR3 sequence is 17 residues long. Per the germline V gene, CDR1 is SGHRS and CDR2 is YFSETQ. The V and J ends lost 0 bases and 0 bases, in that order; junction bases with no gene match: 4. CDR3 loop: CASSLEGTGVSTDTQYF. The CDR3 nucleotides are TGCGCCAGCAGCTTGGAGGGGACAGGGGTTAGCACAGATACGCAGTATTTT.

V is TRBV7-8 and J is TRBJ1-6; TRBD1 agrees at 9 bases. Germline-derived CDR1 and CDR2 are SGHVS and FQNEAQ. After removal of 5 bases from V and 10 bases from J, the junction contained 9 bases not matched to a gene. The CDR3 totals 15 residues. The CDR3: CASSPQTGGGSPLHF. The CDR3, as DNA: TGTGCCAGCAGCCCGCAGACAGGGGGGGGATCACCCCTCCACTTT. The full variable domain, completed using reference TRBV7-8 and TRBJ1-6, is GAGVSQSPRYKVAKRGQDVALRCDPISGHVSLFWYQQALGQGPEFLTYFQNEAQLDKSGLPSDRFFAERPEGSVSTLKIQRTQQEDSAVYLCASSPQTGGGSPLHFGNGTRLTVT.

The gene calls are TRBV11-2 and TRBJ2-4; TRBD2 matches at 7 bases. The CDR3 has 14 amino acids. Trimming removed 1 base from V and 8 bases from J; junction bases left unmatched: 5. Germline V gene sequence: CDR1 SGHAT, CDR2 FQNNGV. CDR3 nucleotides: TGTGCCAGCAGCTTAGCCCAGGGAGGGGACATTCAGTACTTC. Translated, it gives CASSLAQGGDIQYF.

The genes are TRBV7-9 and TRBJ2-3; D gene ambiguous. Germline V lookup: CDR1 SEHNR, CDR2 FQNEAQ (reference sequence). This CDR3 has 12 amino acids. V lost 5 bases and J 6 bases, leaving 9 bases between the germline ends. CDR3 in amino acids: CASSPSSDTQYF. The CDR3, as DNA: TGTGCCAGCAGCCCCTCTAGTGATACGCAGTATTTT.

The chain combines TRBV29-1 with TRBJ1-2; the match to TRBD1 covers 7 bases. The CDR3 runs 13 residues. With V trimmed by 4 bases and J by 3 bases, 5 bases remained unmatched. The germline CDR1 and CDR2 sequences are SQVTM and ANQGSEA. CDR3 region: CSVGQGDYYGYTF. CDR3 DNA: TGCAGCGTTGGACAGGGCGACTACTATGGCTACACCTTC.

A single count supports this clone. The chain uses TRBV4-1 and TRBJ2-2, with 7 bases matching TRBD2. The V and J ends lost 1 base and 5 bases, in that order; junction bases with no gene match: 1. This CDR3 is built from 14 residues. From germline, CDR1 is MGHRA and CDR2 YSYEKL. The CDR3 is CASSQGTRTGELFF. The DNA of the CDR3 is TGCGCCAGCAGCCAAGGGACTAGAACCGGGGAGCTGTTTTTT.

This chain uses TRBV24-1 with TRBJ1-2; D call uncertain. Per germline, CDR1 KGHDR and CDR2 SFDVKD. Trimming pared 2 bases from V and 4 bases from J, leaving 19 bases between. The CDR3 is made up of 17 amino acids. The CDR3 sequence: CATSDSSSGSGTYGYTF. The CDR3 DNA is TGTGCCACCAGTGATTCATCTTCGGGCAGCGGAACCTATGGCTACACCTTC.

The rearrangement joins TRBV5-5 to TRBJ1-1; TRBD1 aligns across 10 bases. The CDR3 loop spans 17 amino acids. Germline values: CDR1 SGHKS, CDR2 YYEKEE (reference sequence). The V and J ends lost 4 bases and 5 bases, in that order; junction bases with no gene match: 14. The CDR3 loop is CASSLRTGGISGTEAFF. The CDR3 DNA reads TGTGCCAGCAGCCTTAGGACAGGGGGTATATCGGGGACTGAAGCTTTCTTT.

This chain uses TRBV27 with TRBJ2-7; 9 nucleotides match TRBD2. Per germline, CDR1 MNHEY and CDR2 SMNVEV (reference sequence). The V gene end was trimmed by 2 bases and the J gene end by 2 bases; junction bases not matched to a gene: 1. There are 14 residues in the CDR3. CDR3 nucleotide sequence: TGTGCCAGCAGTTTAGCGGGAGGGACCTACGAGCAGTACTTC. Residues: CASSLAGGTYEQYF.

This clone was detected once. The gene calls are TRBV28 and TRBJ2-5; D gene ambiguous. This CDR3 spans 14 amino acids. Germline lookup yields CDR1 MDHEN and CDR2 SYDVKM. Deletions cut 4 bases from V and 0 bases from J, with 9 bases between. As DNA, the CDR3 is TGTGCCAGCAGTTCTTTTAGCAACCAAGAGACCCAGTACTTC. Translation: CASSSFSNQETQYF.

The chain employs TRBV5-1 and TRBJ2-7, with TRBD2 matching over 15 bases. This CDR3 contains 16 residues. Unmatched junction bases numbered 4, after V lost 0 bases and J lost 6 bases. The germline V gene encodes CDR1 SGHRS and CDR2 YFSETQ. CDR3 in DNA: TGCGCCAGCAGCTTGGAGGGACTAGCGGGAGGAGGCGAGCAGTACTTC. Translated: CASSLEGLAGGGEQYF.